This TCR beta chain was captured in a study of T cell responses to AZD1222 COVID-19 vaccine. Trimming pared 11 bases from V and 1 base from J, leaving 14 bases between. CDR1 SNHLY and CDR2 FYNNEI come from the germline V gene. The CDR3 covers 13 residues. Assay: immunoSEQ multiplex PCR; the TCRdb copy retains only in-frame clones and omits some. The profile shows over 150,000 clones, around 92% of them singletons. The sequence derives from an adult in good health. The chain joins TRBV2 to TRBJ1-1, with D perhaps TRBD1 (5 bases). Material: peripheral blood, obtained on day 0 of AZD1222 vaccination. The CDR3 protein is CADRVGGNTEAFF. The CDR3, as DNA: TGTGCCGACCGGGTGGGGGGGAACACTGAAGCTTTCTTT.